Below, 24 T cell receptor beta chains from the same sample are listed, as sequenced in a study of T cell responses to AZD1222 COVID-19 vaccine. The protocol was immunoSEQ multiplex PCR, while the TCRdb copy is restricted to in-frame clones and leaves out a portion. The sample has about 170,000 clones, approximately 95% seen once. The sample here was peripheral blood, taken on day 0 of AZD1222 vaccination. These TCRs come from an adult in good health.

This chain links TRBV7-2 with TRBJ2-7, with D perhaps given as TRBD1 or TRBD2 (5 bases each). The V end lost 9 bases, the J end lost 0 bases, and 21 bases lay between the germline ends. The CDR3 length is 16 residues. CDR1 and CDR2 from the germline V gene are SGHTA and FQGNSA. CDR3 loop: CASTYEGRESSYEQYF. Here the CDR3 DNA reads TGTGCCAGTACGTACGAAGGCAGGGAGAGCTCCTACGAGCAGTACTTC.

V is TRBV11-2 and J is TRBJ2-5, with 11 bases matching TRBD2. Germline V gene data show CDR1 as SGHAT and CDR2 as FQNNGV. The junction had 14 bases not matched to a gene; V was cut back by 5 bases and J by 0 bases. The CDR3 contains 19 residues. DNA for the CDR3: TGTGCCAGCAGCCCCGGTAGGCTAGCGGGGGGAATATACCAAGAGACCCAGTACTTC. Its protein is CASSPGRLAGGIYQETQYF. Complete variable domain (other parts from reference TRBV11-2 and TRBJ2-5): EAGVAQSPRYKIIEKRQSVAFWCNPISGHATLYWYQQILGQGPKLLIQFQNNGVVDDSQLPKDRFSAERLKGVDSTLKIQPAKLEDSAVYLCASSPGRLAGGIYQETQYFGPGTRLLVL.

This chain connects TRBV10-2 to TRBJ1-1; 7 bases align to TRBD1. Germline assignment: CDR1 WSHSY and CDR2 SAAADI. V dropped 7 bases and J dropped 1; count of bases not matched to a gene: 9. This CDR3 contains 15 residues. Here the CDR3 reads CASTVSGGPNTEAFF. The CDR3 DNA sequence: TGCGCCAGCACAGTCTCAGGGGGGCCGAACACTGAAGCTTTCTTT.

Only one count was recorded for this clone. V usage is TRBV12-3 or TRBV12-4 and J usage is TRBJ1-2; D not certain. The CDR3 is made up of 11 amino acids. V dropped 3 bases and J dropped 8 bases, with 7 bases sitting between them. The CDR3 reads CASSFSSGYTF. CDR3 bases: TGTGCCAGCAGTTTTTCGTCGGGCTACACCTTC.

The chain uses TRBV6-5 and TRBJ2-2, with 10 bases aligning to TRBD2. Trimming took 0 bases from V and 6 from J; bases not matched to a gene: 4. CDR3 length equals 16 residues. Per the germline V gene, CDR1 is MNHEY and CDR2 is SVGAGI. CDR3 in amino acids: CASSYSPSGRAGELFF. As DNA, the CDR3 is TGTGCCAGCAGTTACTCACCTAGCGGGAGAGCCGGGGAGCTGTTTTTT.

This clone was detected only once. This chain joins TRBV10-1 and TRBJ1-1; no reliable D call. CDR1 WNHNN and CDR2 SYGVQD come from the germline V gene (reference sequence). This CDR3 contains 17 residues. V gave up 6 bases and J gave up 1 base, with 21 bases separating them. This CDR3 reads CASSTRPLWGSNTEAFF. The CDR3 DNA reads as TGCGCCAGCAGCACCCGCCCACTCTGGGGTTCGAACACTGAAGCTTTCTTT.

The genes are TRBV6-4 and TRBJ1-4; no definite D call. With 0 bases removed from V and 6 bases from J, the gap between germline ends came to 29 bases. Germline V gives CDR1 MRHNA, CDR2 SNTAGT. The CDR3 sequence is 21 residues long. The CDR3 region is CASSDSSVFQKNLIMHEKLFF. For the CDR3, the DNA is TGTGCCAGCAGTGACTCATCTGTCTTCCAGAAGAACCTGATTATGCATGAAAAACTGTTTTTT.

The V gene is TRBV11-3, the J gene TRBJ2-3, with D perhaps matching TRBD2 (5 bases). This CDR3 spans 15 amino acids. With 1 base removed from V and 11 bases from J, the gap between germline ends came to 19 bases. CDR1 and CDR2 from the germline V gene are SGHNT and YENEEA. CDR3 nucleotides: TGTGCCAGCAGCTTAGCCCTAGGTGTTTCGGGAAGGCAGTATTTT. Its translation: CASSLALGVSGRQYF.

This chain joins TRBV19 and TRBJ2-7, with D unresolved. Deletions cut 3 bases from V and 2 bases from J, with 5 bases between. Germline CDR1 and CDR2: LNHDA and SQIVND (reference sequence). The CDR3 totals 12 residues. The CDR3 DNA is TGTGCCAGTAGTATGGTCCCCTACGAGCAGTACTTC. It translates to CASSMVPYEQYF.

This rearrangement joins TRBV5-4 to TRBJ1-2; TRBD1 is a possible D gene (6 bases). The germline gives CDR1 SGHNT, CDR2 YYREEE (reference sequence). This CDR3 has 15 residues. V was pared by 0 bases and J by 4 bases, with 13 bases between. DNA of the CDR3: TGTGCCAGCAGCTTGGGTCAGGGGAGAGGCTATGGCTACACCTTC. Amino acid sequence: CASSLGQGRGYGYTF. The full variable domain, in which reference TRBV5-4 and TRBJ1-2 provide the parts outside the CDR3, is ETGVTQSPTHLIKTRGQQVTLRCSSQSGHNTVSWYQQALGQGPQFIFQYYREEENGRGNFPPRFSGLQFPNYSSELNVNALELDDSALYLCASSLGQGRGYGYTFGSGTRLTVV.

The chain is built from TRBV6-1 and TRBJ2-6; a possible D gene is TRBD1 (6 bases). Per the germline V gene, CDR1 is MNHNS and CDR2 is SASEGT. This CDR3 is 17 amino acids long. Trimming left V 1 base short and J 0 bases short, with 10 bases between. The CDR3 coding sequence is TGTGCCAGCAGTGAAGGATTCAGGGGCTCTGGGGCCAACGTCCTGACTTTC. Its protein is CASSEGFRGSGANVLTF.

J is TRBJ1-2 and V is TRBV4-1; D remains unclear. This CDR3 contains 12 residues. Germline-derived CDR1 and CDR2 are MGHRA and YSYEKL. The ends were cut back, 3 bases at V and 0 bases at J, with 2 bases in the middle. The CDR3 reads CASSHPNYGYTF. CDR3 bases: TGCGCCAGCAGCCACCCTAACTATGGCTACACCTTC.

The gene calls are TRBV13 and TRBJ1-2, with D unclear. V lost 3 bases and J 3 bases, leaving 14 bases between the germline ends. CDR1 and CDR2 (germline): PRHDT, FYEKMQ (reference sequence). The CDR3 sequence is 15 residues long. Here the CDR3 reads CASSLRQPLDYGYTF. CDR3 in DNA: TGTGCCAGCAGCTTGAGGCAGCCTCTAGACTATGGCTACACCTTC.

This chain uses TRBV12-3 or TRBV12-4 with TRBJ1-2; D not certain. V lost 1 base to trimming and J lost 7 bases, with 10 bases between them. The CDR3 extends over 13 amino acids. The CDR3 DNA reads TGTGCCAGCAGTTTAGGAACGGCGATTGGCTACACCTTC. Amino acids: CASSLGTAIGYTF.

This rearrangement joins TRBV7-9 to TRBJ1-5; no definite D call. V lost 1 base and J 1 base, leaving 20 bases between the germline ends. From germline, CDR1 is SEHNR and CDR2 FQNEAQ (reference sequence). CDR3 length: 19 amino acids. CDR3 region: CASSLGDGLSAGSNQPQHF. The CDR3 DNA sequence: TGTGCCAGCAGCTTAGGGGATGGACTCTCGGCGGGGAGCAATCAGCCCCAGCATTTT.

This chain uses TRBV11-2 with TRBJ1-6; 10 bases line up with TRBD1. The CDR3 has 15 amino acids. CDR1 and CDR2 from the germline V gene are SGHAT and FQNNGV. The V gene end was trimmed by 5 bases and the J gene end by 9 bases; junction bases not matched to a gene: 7. CDR3 DNA: TGTGCCAGCAGCAGGGACAGGGGTTTGAGTTCACCCCTCCACTTT. Translating gives CASSRDRGLSSPLHF.

CDR3 residues: CASSFRGGNEQFF. The DNA for the CDR3 is TGTGCCAGCAGCTTTAGGGGCGGGAATGAGCAGTTCTTC. The chain combines TRBV12-3 or TRBV12-4 with TRBJ2-1; D is perhaps TRBD1 or TRBD2 (5 bases each). This CDR3 contains 13 residues. Between the trimmed V and J ends, which lost 6 bases and 7 bases, there was a span of 13 bases.

The rearrangement uses TRBV6-5 and TRBJ1-1, with D hard to call. Germline V CDR1 and CDR2: MNHEY, SVGAGI. V was clipped by 5 bases and J by 0 bases, with 10 bases between them. The CDR3 loop spans 14 amino acids. CDR3 sequence (DNA): TGTGCCAGCAGTCTCCTAACATTGAACACTGAAGCTTTCTTT. Encoded protein: CASSLLTLNTEAFF.

J is TRBJ2-1 and V is TRBV4-2; D is uncertain. CDR1 and CDR2 (germline): LGHNA, YNFKEQ. The CDR3 is 16 residues long. Between the trimmed V and J ends, which lost 0 bases and 5 bases, there was a span of 14 bases. In DNA form, the CDR3 reads TGTGCCAGCAGCCAAGAAGGCTCCCCCTACAACAATGAGCAGTTCTTC. This translates into CASSQEGSPYNNEQFF.

V and J are TRBV12-5 and TRBJ1-5, with 10 bases lining up with TRBD1. After removal of 0 bases from V and 5 bases from J, the junction contained 7 bases not matched to a gene. The germline CDR1 and CDR2 sequences are LGHNT and FRNRAP. This CDR3 spans 17 amino acids. CDR3 residues: CASGLVTGQGRDQPQHF. CDR3 bases: TGTGCTAGTGGTTTGGTAACGGGACAGGGGCGCGATCAGCCCCAGCATTTT.

This clone has only one observation. This sequence joins TRBV6-5 and TRBJ1-1, with D unclear. V shed 8 bases and J shed 0 bases, with 10 bases lying between them. Germline lookup yields CDR1 MNHEY and CDR2 SVGAGI. The CDR3 extends over 13 amino acids. The CDR3 nucleotides are TGTGCCAGCCCCACTCCTCTGAACACTGAAGCTTTCTTT. The encoded protein is CASPTPLNTEAFF.

The J gene is TRBJ2-7, the V gene TRBV7-6; D might be TRBD1 or TRBD2, each matching 8 bases. The V gene's germline CDR1 is SGHVS and CDR2 FNYEAQ. The CDR3 covers 14 residues. Trimming left V 5 bases short and J 5 bases short, with 16 bases between. In DNA form, the CDR3 reads TGTGCCAGCAGCGGAGGACAGGGACTAGACGAGCAGTACTTC. Its protein product is CASSGGQGLDEQYF.

The chain couples TRBV11-3 to TRBJ2-2; 10 positions match TRBD1. The CDR3 spans 20 residues. Losses at the gene ends were 2 bases for V and 6 bases for J; bases not matched to a gene: 18. The germline gives CDR1 SGHNT, CDR2 YENEEA. In DNA form, the CDR3 reads TGTGCCAGCAGCTTAACCCGGGACAGGGGTCTTTTCGGTTACGCCGGGGAGCTGTTTTTT. This translates into CASSLTRDRGLFGYAGELFF.

The chain uses TRBV5-1 and TRBJ2-7; 7 nucleotides align to TRBD1. CDR1 is SGHRS and CDR2 is YFSETQ in the germline V gene. The CDR3 loop spans 14 amino acids. The J segment lost 2 bases and the V segment lost 1 base, leaving 3 bases of the junction unmatched. Written as DNA, the CDR3 is TGCGCCAGCAGCTTGACACAGGGGCCCTACGAGCAGTACTTC. Protein sequence: CASSLTQGPYEQYF.